This T cell receptor beta chain was captured by sequencing in a study of T cells after yellow fever vaccination. Whole-study results and caveats: A faster peak, day 5 versus 15, was reached by the weaker secondary response.

This clonotype was seen many times. The antigen is not known. TCRdb re-derived calls from the 5' RACE reads in MiXCR, one entry per CDR3 protein. Among about 320,000 distinct CDR3 sequences listed, over 8.5% were seen once. This TCR was recovered from a man aged 18 to 30 who received the YFV17D yellow fever vaccine. Sequences were derived from CD4+ T cells sorted from PBMCs, sampled 45 days after the yellow fever booster vaccination.

The CDR3 region is CASSVTGGLTGELFF. DNA for the CDR3: TGCGCCAGCAGCGTGACAGGGGGCTTAACCGGGGAGCTGTTTTTT. The chain is built from TRBV5-1 and TRBJ2-2; TRBD1 matches 10 bases. This CDR3 is 15 amino acids long. The germline CDR1 and CDR2 sequences are SGHRS and YFSETQ. The trim removed 4 bases at V and 5 bases at J, leaving 5 bases unmatched.